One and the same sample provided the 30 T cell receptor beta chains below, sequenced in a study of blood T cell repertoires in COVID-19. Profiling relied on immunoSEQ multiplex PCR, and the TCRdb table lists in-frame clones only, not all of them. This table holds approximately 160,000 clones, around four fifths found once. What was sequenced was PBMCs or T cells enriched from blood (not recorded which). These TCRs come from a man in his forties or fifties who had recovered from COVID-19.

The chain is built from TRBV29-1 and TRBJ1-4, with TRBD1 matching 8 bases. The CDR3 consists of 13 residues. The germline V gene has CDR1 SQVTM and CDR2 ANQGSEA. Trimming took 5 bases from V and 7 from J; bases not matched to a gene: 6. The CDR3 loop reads CSVLGQGGEKLFF. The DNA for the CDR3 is TGCAGCGTTCTCGGACAGGGAGGTGAAAAACTGTTTTTT.

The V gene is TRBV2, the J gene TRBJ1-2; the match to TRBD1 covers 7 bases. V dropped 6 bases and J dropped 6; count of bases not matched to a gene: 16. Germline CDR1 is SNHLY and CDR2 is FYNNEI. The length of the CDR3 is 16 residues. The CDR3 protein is CASSRQGTALDHGYTF. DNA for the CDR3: TGTGCCAGCAGCAGACAGGGTACGGCATTAGATCATGGCTACACCTTC.

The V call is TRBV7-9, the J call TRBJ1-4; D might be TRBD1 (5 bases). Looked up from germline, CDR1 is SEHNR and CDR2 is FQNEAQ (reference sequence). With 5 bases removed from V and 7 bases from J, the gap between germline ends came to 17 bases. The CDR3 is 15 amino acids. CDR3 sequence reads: CASSLERGEGEKLFF. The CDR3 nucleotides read TGTGCCAGCAGCCTCGAGCGGGGGGAAGGTGAAAAACTGTTTTTT.

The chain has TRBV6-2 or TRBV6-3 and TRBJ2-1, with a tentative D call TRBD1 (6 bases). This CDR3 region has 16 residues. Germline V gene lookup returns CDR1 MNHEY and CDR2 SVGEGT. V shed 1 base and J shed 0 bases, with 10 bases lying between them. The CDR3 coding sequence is TGTGCCAGCAGTTACTTCACAGGGAGCTCCTACAATGAGCAGTTCTTC. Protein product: CASSYFTGSSYNEQFF.

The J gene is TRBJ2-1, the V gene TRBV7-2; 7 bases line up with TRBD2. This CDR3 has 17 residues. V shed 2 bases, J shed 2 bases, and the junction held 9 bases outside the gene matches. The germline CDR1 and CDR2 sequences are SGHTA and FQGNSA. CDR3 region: CASSLRGTGGPYNEQFF. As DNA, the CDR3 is TGTGCCAGCAGCTTAAGAGGTACGGGGGGTCCCTACAATGAGCAGTTCTTC.

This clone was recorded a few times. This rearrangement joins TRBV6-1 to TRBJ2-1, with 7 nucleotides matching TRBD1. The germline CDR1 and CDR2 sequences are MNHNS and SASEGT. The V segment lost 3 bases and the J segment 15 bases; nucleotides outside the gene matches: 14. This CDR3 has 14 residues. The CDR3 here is CASSDYGQARWSFF. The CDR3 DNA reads TGTGCCAGCAGTGATTACGGACAGGCCCGTTGGTCGTTCTTC.

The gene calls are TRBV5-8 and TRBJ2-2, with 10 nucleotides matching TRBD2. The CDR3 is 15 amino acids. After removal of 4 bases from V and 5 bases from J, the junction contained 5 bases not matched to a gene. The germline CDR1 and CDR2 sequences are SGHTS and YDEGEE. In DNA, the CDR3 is TGTGCCAGCAGCATCCTAGCGGGGGTGACCGGGGAGCTGTTTTTT. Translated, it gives CASSILAGVTGELFF.

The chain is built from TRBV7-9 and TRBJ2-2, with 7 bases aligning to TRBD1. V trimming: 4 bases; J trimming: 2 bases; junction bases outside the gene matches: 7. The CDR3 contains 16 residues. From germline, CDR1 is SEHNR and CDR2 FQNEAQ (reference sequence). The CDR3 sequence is CASSSGTEGNTGELFF. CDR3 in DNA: TGTGCCAGCAGCTCTGGGACAGAGGGAAACACCGGGGAGCTGTTTTTT. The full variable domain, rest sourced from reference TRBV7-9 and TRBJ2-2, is DTGVSQNPRHKITKRGQNVTFRCDPISEHNRLYWYRQTLGQGPEFLTYFQNEAQLEKSRLLSDRFSAERPKGSFSTLEIQRTEQGDSAMYLCASSSGTEGNTGELFFGEGSRLTVL.

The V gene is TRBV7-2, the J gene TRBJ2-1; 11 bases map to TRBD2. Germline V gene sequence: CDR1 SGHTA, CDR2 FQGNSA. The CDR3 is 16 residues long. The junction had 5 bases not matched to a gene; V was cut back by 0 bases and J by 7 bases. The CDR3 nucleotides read TGTGCCAGCAGCTTAGCTGTTAGCGGGGGGGTTAATGAGCAGTTCTTC. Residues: CASSLAVSGGVNEQFF.

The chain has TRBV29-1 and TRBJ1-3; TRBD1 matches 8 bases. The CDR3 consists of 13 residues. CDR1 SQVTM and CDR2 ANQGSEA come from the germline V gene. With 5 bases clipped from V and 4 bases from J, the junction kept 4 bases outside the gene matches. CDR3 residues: CSVSDRGGNTIYF. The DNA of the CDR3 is TGCAGCGTTTCCGACAGGGGCGGAAACACCATATATTTT.

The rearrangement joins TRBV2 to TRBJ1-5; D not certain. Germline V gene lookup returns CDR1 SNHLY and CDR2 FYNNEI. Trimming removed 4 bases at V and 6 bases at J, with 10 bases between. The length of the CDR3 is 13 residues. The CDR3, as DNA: TGTGCCAGCAGTGTTTTAGATGTTCAGCCCCAGCATTTT. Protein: CASSVLDVQPQHF.

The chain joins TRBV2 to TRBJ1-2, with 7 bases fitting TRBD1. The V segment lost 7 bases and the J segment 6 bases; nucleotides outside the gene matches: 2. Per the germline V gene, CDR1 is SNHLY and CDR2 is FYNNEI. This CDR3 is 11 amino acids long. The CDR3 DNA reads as TGTGCCAGCACCAGGGGGGATGGCTACACCTTC. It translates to CASTRGDGYTF.

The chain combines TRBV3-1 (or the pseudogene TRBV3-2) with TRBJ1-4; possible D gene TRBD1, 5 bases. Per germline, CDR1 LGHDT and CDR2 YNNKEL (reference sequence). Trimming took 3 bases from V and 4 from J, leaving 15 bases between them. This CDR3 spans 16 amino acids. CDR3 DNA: TGTGCCAGCAGCCACAACGAGGGACTGATTAATGAAAAACTGTTTTTT. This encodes CASSHNEGLINEKLFF.

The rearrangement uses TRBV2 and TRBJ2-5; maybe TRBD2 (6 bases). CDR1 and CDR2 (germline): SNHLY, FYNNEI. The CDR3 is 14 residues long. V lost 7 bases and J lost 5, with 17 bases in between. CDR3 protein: CASIGGPDSETQYF. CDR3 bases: TGTGCCAGCATCGGGGGACCAGACAGCGAGACCCAGTACTTC. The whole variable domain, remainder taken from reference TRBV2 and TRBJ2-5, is EPEVTQTPSHQVTQMGQEVILRCVPISNHLYFYWYRQILGQKVEFLVSFYNNEISEKSEIFDDQFSVERPDGSNFTLKIRSTKLEDSAMYFCASIGGPDSETQYFGPGTRLLVL.

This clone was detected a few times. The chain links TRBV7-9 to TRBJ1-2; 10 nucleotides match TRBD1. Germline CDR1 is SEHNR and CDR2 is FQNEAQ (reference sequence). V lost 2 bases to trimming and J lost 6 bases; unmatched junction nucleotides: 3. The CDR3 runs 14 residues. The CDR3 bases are TGTGCCAGCAGCTTAACCGGGACAGGGGATGGCTACACCTTC. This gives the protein CASSLTGTGDGYTF.

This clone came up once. CDR3 bases: TGTGCCAGCAGTGAAGCGCGGGACAATGAGCAGTTCTTC. It encodes CASSEARDNEQFF. The V call is TRBV6-1, the J call TRBJ2-1, with D perhaps TRBD2 (5 bases). The CDR3 sequence is 13 residues long. Trimming removed 0 bases at V and 5 bases at J, with 5 bases between. Germline V gene lookup returns CDR1 MNHNS and CDR2 SASEGT.

The CDR3 loop is CASTSPRGTYEQYF. In nucleotides, the CDR3 is TGTGCCAGCACCTCCCCCAGGGGTACCTACGAGCAGTACTTC. The rearrangement uses TRBV7-2 and TRBJ2-7, with D possibly TRBD1 on 6 matching bases. This CDR3 contains 14 residues. The V gene lost 7 bases and the J gene lost 2 bases, with 15 bases spanning the gap. Germline values: CDR1 SGHTA, CDR2 FQGNSA.

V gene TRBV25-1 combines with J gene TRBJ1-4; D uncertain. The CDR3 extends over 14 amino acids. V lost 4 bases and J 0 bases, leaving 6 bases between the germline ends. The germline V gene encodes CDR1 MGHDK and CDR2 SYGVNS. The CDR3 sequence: CASSATATNEKLFF. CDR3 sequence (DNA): TGTGCCAGCAGTGCTACGGCAACTAATGAAAAACTGTTTTTT.

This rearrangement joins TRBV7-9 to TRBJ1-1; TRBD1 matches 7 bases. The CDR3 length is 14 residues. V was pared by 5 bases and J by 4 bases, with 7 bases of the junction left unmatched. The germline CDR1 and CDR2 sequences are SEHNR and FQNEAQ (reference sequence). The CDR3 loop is CASSPPGQTTEAFF. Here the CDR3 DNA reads TGTGCCAGCAGCCCACCGGGACAGACCACTGAAGCTTTCTTT.

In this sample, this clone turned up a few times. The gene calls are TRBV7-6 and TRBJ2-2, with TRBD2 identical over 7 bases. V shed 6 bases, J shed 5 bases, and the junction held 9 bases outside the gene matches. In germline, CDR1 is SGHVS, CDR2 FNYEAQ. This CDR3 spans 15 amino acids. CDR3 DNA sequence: TGTGCCAGCAGGAAGGGGACTACGGGTACCGGGGAGCTGTTTTTT. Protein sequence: CASRKGTTGTGELFF.

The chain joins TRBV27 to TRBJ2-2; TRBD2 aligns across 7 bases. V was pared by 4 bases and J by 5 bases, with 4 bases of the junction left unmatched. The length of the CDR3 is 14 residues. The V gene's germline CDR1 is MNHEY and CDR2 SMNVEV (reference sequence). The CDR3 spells CASSWDYLTGELFF. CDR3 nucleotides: TGTGCCAGCAGTTGGGACTACCTTACCGGGGAGCTGTTTTTT.

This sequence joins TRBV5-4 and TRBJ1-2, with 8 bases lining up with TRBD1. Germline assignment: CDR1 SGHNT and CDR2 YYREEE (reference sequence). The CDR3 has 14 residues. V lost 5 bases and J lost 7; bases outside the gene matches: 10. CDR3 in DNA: TGTGCCAGCAGAGCCGACAGGGGATTCTTTGGCTACACCTTC. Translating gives CASRADRGFFGYTF.

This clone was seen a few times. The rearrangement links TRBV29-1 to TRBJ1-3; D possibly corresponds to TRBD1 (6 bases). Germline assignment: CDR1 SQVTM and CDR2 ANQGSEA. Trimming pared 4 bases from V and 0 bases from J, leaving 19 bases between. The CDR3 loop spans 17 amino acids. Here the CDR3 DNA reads TGCAGCGTTGCGGGGACATTTGTTGGGAGCTCTGGAAACACCATATATTTT. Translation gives CSVAGTFVGSSGNTIYF.

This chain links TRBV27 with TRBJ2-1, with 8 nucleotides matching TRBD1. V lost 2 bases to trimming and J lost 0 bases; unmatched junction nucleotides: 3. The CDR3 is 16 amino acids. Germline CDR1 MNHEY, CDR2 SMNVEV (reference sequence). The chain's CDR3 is CASSLLGQGSYNEQFF. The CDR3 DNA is TGTGCCAGCAGTTTACTCGGACAGGGCTCCTACAATGAGCAGTTCTTC.

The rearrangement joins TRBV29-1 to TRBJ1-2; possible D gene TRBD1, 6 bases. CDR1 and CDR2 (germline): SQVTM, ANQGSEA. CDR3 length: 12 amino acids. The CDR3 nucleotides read TGCACCTATTGGGGGACACCATATGGCTACACCTTC. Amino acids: CTYWGTPYGYTF.

The CDR3 region is CASSEGRGNTIYF. In DNA, the CDR3 is TGCGCCAGCAGTGAGGGGAGGGGAAACACCATATATTTT. The chain employs TRBV10-2 and TRBJ1-3, with D uncertain. V lost 2 bases to trimming and J lost 4 bases, with 6 bases between them. Germline V gene data show CDR1 as WSHSY and CDR2 as SAAADI. CDR3 length equals 13 residues.

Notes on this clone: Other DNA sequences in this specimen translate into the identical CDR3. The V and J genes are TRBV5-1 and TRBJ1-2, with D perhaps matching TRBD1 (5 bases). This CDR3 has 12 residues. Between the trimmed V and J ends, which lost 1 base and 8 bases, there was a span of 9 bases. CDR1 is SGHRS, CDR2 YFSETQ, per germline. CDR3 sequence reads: CASSLQGSGYTF. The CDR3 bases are TGCGCCAGCAGCTTGCAGGGTTCGGGCTACACCTTC.

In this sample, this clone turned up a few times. The CDR3 bases are TGTGCCAGCTCACCAAGGACAGGGTATGGCTACACCTTC. Translated, it gives CASSPRTGYGYTF. J is TRBJ1-2 and V is TRBV18; 8 bases map to TRBD1. Germline-derived CDR1 and CDR2 are KGHSH and LQKENI. J gave up 5 bases and V 2 bases, and 1 base lay outside the gene matches. The CDR3 length is 13 residues.

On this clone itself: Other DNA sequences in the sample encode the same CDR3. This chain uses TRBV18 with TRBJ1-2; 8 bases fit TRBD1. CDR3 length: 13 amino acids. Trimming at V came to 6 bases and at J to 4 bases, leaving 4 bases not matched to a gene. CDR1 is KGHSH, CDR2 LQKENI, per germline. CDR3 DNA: TGTGCCAGCTCGCCCGACAGGGGCTATGGCTACACCTTC. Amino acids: CASSPDRGYGYTF.

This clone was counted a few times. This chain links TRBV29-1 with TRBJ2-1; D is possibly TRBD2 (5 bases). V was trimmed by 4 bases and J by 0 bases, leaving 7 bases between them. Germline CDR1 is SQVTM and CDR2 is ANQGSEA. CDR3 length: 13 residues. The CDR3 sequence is CSVAGSSYNEQFF. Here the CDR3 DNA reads TGCAGCGTTGCGGGGAGCTCCTACAATGAGCAGTTCTTC.